The T cell receptor (beta chain) under discussion was sequenced for a study of beta chain features in type 1 diabetes. Study overall: Sorted cells from all samples, numbering approximately 110,000,000, were examined. The study, taken as a whole, reports: Within each of all four CD4+ subsets, Type 1 diabetes patients had TCRB CDR3s that were moderately but significantly shorter. The study notes PCR might favor shorter templates equally in patients and controls. The naive, central memory and Treg TCRB repertoires of patients appeared to be more similar to one another than those of healthy donors.

Only a few counts were recorded for this clone. Its antigen is still unknown. Expressed TCRB transcripts were sequenced because the entire RNA isolate underwent reverse transcription. Produced via immunoSEQ multiplex PCR; TCRdb's table is partial and in-frame only. The table lists roughly 300,000 clones, roughly 13% of them singletons, with about 0.017% in the top ten. Per the germline V gene, CDR1 is SGDLS and CDR2 is YYNGEE. Trimming removed 0 bases at V and 5 bases at J, with 8 bases between. This CDR3 is built from 13 residues. This TCR derives from a man aged 25 to 40 with type 1 diabetes. The gene calls are TRBV9 and TRBJ2-5; D might be TRBD1 (5 bases). Sequencing input: naive CD4+ T cells from blood. CDR3 residues: CASSVGRAETQYF. The CDR3, as DNA: TGTGCCAGCAGCGTAGGCAGGGCCGAGACCCAGTACTTC. The entire variable domain, with the rest obtained from reference TRBV9 and TRBJ2-5, is as follows: DSGVTQTPKHLITATGQRVTLRCSPRSGDLSVYWYQQSLDQGLQFLIQYYNGEERAKGNILERFSAQQFPDLHSELNLSSLELGDSALYFCASSVGRAETQYFGPGTRLLVL.